The TCR beta chain under discussion was sequenced for a study of T cell repertoires in cytomegalovirus infection. On the study more broadly: The authors relied on CMV epitopes, both recently identified HLA-C-restricted and well-studied HLA-B-restricted. A matching HLA type, together with CMV infection, was signaled by public TCR beta signatures. Study results and limitations: Of the TCR beta families, the public ones yielded a cumulative frequency that identified carriers of CMV plus the relevant HLA. In two of eight donors, the top clonotype was HLA-C-restricted CMV-specific.

TCRdb re-called the reads through MiXCR, storing one row per CDR3 protein. Of some 700,000 distinct CDR3 sequences in the sample, roughly 30% were seen once. Trimming shortened V by 4 bases and J by 2 bases, and 4 bases separated the two germline ends. Per the germline V gene, CDR1 is SGHVS and CDR2 is FQNEAQ. The CDR3 runs to 12 residues. This clonotype has a handful of counts. Antigen: not known. A clone one base away is much larger, so this may be a read error. The chain combines TRBV7-8 with TRBJ2-3; D remains ambiguous. This receptor was obtained from a human donor in good health (CMV status not recorded). Some clones in this sample may be carry-over from other donors' samples. The sample consisted of cultured PBMCs, taken from culture after CMV antigen stimulation. CDR3 in amino acids: CASSYHTDTQYF. In DNA, the CDR3 is TGTGCCAGCAGCTACCACACAGATACGCAGTATTTT.